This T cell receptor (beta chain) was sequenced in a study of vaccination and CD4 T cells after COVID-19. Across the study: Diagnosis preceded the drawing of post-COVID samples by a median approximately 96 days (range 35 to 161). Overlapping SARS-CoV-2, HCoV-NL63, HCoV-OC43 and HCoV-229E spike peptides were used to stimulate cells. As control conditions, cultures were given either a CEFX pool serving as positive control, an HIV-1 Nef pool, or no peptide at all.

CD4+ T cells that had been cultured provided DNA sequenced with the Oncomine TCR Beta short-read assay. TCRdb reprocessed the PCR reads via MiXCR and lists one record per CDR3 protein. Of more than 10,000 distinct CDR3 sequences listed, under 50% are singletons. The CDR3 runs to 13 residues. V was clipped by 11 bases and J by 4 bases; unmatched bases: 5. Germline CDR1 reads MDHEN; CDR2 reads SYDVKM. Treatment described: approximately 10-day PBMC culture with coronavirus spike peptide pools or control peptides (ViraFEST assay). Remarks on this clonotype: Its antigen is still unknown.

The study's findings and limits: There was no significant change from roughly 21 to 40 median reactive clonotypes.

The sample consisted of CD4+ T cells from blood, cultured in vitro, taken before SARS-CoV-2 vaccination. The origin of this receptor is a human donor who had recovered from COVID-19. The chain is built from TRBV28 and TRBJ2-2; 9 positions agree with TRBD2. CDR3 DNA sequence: TGTGCCGAGGCGGGGGGGGCCACCGGGGAGCTGTTTTTT. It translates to CAEAGGATGELFF.